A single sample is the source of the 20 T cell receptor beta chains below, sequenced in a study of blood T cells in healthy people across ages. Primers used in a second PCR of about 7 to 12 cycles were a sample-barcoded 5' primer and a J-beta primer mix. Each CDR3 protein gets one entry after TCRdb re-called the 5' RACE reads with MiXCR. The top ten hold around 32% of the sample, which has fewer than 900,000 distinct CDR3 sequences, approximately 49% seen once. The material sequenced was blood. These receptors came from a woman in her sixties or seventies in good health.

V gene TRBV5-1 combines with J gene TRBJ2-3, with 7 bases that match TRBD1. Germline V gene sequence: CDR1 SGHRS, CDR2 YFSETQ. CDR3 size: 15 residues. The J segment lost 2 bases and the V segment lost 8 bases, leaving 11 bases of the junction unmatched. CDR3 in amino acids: CASSIRDSTTDTQYF. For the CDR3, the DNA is TGCGCCAGTTCTATCCGGGACAGCACCACAGATACGCAGTATTTT. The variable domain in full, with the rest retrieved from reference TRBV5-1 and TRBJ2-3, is KAGVTQTPRYLIKTRGQQVTLSCSPISGHRSVSWYQQTPGQGLQFLFEYFSETQRNKGNFPGRFSGRQFSNSRSEMNVSTLELGDSALYLCASSIRDSTTDTQYFGPGTRLTVL.

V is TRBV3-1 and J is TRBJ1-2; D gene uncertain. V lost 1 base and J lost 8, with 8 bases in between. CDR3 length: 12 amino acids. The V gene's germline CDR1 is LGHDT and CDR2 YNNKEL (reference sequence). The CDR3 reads CASSQVKSGYTF. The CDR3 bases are TGTGCCAGCAGCCAAGTTAAATCAGGCTACACCTTC.

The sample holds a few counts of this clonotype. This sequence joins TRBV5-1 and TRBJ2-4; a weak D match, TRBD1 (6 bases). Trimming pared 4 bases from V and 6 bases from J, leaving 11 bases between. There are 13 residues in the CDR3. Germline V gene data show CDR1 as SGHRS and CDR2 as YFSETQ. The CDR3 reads CASSIQGLNIQYF. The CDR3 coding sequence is TGCGCCAGCAGCATACAGGGTTTAAACATTCAGTACTTC. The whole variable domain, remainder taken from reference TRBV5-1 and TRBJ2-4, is KAGVTQTPRYLIKTRGQQVTLSCSPISGHRSVSWYQQTPGQGLQFLFEYFSETQRNKGNFPGRFSGRQFSNSRSEMNVSTLELGDSALYLCASSIQGLNIQYFGAGTRLSVL.

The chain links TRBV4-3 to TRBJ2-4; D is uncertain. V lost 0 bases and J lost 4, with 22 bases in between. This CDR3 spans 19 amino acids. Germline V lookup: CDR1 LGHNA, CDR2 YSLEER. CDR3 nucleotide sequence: TGCGCCAGCAGCCAAGACCCGGGCTGGAGAAGAAACGTAAAAAACATTCAGTACTTC. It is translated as CASSQDPGWRRNVKNIQYF.

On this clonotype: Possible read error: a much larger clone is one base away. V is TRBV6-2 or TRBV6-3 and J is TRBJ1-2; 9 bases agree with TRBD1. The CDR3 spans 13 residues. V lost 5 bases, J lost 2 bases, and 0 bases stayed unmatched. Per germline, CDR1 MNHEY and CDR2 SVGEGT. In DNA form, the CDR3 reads TGTGCCAGCAGTACAGGGGGCAACTATGGCTACACCTTC. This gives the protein CASSTGGNYGYTF.

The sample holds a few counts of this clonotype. The CDR3 region is CASSFAGTKNEKLFF. The DNA for the CDR3 is TGTGCCAGCAGCTTCGCCGGGACAAAGAATGAAAAACTGTTTTTT. The chain combines TRBV9 with TRBJ1-4; the D gene is possibly TRBD1 (6 bases). This CDR3 spans 15 amino acids. The germline V gene encodes CDR1 SGDLS and CDR2 YYNGEE. Trimming took 4 bases from V and 5 from J, leaving 15 bases between them.

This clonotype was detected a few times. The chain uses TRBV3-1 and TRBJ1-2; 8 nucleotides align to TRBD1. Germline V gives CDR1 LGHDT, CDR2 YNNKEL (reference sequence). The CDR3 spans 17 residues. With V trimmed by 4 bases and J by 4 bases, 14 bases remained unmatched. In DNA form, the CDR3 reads TGTGCCAGCAGCCCCTCCCAAGCAGGGGGCCTATTCTATGGCTACACCTTC. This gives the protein CASSPSQAGGLFYGYTF.

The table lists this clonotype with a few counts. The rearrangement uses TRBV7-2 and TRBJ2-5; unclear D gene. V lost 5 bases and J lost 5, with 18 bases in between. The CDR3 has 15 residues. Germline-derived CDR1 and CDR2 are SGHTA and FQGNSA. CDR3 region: CASSHRGRAEETQYF. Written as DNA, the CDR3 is TGTGCCAGCAGCCATCGAGGAAGGGCAGAGGAGACCCAGTACTTC.

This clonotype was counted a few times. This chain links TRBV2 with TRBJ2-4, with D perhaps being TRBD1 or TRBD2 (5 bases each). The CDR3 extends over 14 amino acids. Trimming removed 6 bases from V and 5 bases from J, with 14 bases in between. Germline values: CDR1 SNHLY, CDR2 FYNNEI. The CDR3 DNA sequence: TGTGCCAGCAGCGCGGACGGGGCGGAAAACATTCAGTACTTC. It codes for CASSADGAENIQYF.

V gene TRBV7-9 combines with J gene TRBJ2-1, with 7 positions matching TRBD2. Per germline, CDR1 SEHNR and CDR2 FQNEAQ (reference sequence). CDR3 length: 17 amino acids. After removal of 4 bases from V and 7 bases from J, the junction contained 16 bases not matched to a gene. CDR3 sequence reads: CASSSDMREGLGNEQFF. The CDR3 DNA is TGTGCCAGCAGCTCCGACATGAGGGAGGGCCTGGGAAATGAGCAGTTCTTC.

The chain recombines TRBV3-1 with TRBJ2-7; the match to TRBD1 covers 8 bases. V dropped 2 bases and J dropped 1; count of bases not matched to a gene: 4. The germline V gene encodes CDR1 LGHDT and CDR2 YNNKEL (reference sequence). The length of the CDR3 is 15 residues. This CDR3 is CASSQTRDRSYEQYF. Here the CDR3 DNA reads TGTGCCAGCAGCCAAACCCGGGACAGGTCCTACGAGCAGTACTTC.

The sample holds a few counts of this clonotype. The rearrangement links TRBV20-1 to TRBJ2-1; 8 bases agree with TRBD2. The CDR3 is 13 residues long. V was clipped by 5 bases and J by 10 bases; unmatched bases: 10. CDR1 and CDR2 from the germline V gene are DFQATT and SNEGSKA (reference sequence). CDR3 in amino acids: CSAVVAGPGEQFF. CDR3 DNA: TGCAGTGCTGTGGTAGCGGGACCGGGGGAGCAGTTCTTC.

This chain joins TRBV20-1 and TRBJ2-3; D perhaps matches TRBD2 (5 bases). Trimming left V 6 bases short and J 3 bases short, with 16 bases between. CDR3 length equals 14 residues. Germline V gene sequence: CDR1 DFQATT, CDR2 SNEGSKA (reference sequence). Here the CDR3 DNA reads TGCAGTGCCCCCCTGAGTGCGGGTACAGATACGCAGTATTTT. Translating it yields CSAPLSAGTDTQYF.

CDR3 sequence reads: CASSLDSRENIQYF. The CDR3 DNA sequence: TGTGCCAGCAGCTTAGACTCCCGGGAAAACATTCAGTACTTC. This chain connects TRBV7-3 to TRBJ2-4; D call uncertain. In germline, CDR1 is SGHTA, CDR2 FQGTGA. Trimming shortened V by 2 bases and J by 5 bases, and 10 bases separated the two germline ends. There are 14 residues in the CDR3. Full variable domain (remainder filled in from reference TRBV7-3 and TRBJ2-4): GAGVSQTPSNKVTEKGKYVELRCDPISGHTALYWYRQSLGQGPEFLIYFQGTGAADDSGLPNDRFFAVRPEGSVSTLKIQRTERGDSAVYLCASSLDSRENIQYFGAGTRLSVL.

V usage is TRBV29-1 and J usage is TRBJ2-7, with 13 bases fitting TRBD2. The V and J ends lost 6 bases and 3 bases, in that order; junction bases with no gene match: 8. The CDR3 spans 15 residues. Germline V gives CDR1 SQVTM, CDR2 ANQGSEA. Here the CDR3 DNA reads TGCAGCGTCGCGGAAGGACTAGCGGGAGTCTACGAGCAGTACTTC. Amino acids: CSVAEGLAGVYEQYF.

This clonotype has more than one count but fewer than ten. This CDR3 reads CASSQHDRENSPLHF. CDR3 coding DNA: TGCGCCAGCAGCCAGCACGACAGGGAAAATTCACCCCTCCACTTT. The chain has TRBV4-3 and TRBJ1-6; TRBD1 aligns across 7 bases. Per the germline V gene, CDR1 is LGHNA and CDR2 is YSLEER. The ends lost 3 bases at V and 7 bases at J; junction bases unmatched: 6. The CDR3 contains 15 residues.

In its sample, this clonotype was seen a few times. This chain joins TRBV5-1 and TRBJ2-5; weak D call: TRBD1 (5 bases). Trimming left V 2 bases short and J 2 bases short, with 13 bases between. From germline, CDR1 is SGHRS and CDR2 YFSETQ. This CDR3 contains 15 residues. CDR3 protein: CASSFLGAPQETQYF. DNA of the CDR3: TGCGCCAGCAGCTTCCTTGGGGCGCCTCAAGAGACCCAGTACTTC. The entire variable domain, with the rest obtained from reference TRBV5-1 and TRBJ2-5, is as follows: KAGVTQTPRYLIKTRGQQVTLSCSPISGHRSVSWYQQTPGQGLQFLFEYFSETQRNKGNFPGRFSGRQFSNSRSEMNVSTLELGDSALYLCASSFLGAPQETQYFGPGTRLLVL.

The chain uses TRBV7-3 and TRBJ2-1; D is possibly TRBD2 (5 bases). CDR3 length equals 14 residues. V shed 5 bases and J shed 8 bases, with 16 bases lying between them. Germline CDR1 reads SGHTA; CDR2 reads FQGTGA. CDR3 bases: TGTGCCAGCAGCCCCGGACTTGGTTATCATGAGCAGTTCTTC. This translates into CASSPGLGYHEQFF.

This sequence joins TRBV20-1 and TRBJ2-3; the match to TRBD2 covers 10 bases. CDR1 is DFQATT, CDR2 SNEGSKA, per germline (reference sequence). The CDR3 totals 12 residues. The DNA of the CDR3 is TGCGGCCCTAGCGGGAGAGGGGATACGCAGTATTTT. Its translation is CGPSGRGDTQYF.

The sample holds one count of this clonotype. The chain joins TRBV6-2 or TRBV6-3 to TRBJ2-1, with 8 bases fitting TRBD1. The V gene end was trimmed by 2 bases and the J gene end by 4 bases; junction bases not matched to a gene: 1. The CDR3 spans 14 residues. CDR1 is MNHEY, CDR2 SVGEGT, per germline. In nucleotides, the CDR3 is TGTGCCAGCAGTTACGGGACAGGTTACAATGAGCAGTTCTTC. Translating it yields CASSYGTGYNEQFF.